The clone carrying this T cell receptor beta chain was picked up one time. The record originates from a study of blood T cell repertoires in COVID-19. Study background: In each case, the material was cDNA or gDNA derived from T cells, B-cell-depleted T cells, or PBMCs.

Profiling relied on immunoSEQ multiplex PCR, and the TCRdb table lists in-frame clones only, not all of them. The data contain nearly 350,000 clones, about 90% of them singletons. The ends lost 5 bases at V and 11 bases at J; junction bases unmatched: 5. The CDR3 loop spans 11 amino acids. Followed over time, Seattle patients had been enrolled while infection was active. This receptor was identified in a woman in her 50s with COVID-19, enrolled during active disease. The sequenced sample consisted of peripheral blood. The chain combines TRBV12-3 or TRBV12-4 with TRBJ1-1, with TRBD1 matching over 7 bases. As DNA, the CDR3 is TGTGCCAGCAGTACGGGACAGAGGGCTTTCTTT. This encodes CASSTGQRAFF.